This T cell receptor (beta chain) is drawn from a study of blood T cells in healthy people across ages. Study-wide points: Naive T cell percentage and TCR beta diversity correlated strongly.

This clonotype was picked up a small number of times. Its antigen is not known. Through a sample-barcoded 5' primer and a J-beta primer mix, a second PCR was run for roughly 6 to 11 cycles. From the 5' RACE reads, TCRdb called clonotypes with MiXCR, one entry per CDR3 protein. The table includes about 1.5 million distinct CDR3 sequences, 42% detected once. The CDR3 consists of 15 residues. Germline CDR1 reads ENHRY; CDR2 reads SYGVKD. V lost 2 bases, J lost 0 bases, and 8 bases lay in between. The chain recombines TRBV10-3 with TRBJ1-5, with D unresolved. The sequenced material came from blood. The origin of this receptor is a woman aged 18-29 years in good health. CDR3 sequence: CAISENGPSNQPQHF. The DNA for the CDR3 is TGTGCCATCAGTGAGAACGGGCCTAGCAATCAGCCCCAGCATTTT.